The 6 T cell receptor beta chains listed next were all sequenced from one sample in a study of CD8 T cells in Susac syndrome. Random hexamers served to reverse transcribe about 0.45 to 1 ug RNA. TCRdb used MiXCR to reprocess the immunoSEQ multiplex PCR reads, holding one entry per CDR3 protein. The sample yields 90,000 to 110,000 distinct CDR3 sequences, about 95% seen once. Specimen: CD4+ T cells from PBMCs. These receptors all come from a human donor in good health.

This chain joins TRBV3-1 and TRBJ2-7, with a weak D call TRBD1 (6 bases). Trimming stripped 0 bases from V and 7 bases from J, with 7 bases between. Germline CDR1 is LGHDT and CDR2 is YNNKEL (reference sequence). The CDR3 has 12 amino acids. CDR3 region: CASSQEGTEQYF. The CDR3, as DNA: TGTGCCAGCAGCCAAGAAGGGACAGAGCAGTACTTC.

This chain links TRBV5-1 with TRBJ2-4; TRBD1 matches 8 bases. V was clipped by 4 bases and J by 0 bases; unmatched bases: 15. Germline V CDR1 and CDR2: SGHRS, YFSETQ. The CDR3 runs 19 residues. The CDR3 sequence: CASSKDPGTGFLAKNIQYF. The CDR3 coding sequence is TGCGCCAGCAGCAAAGACCCCGGGACAGGATTTCTAGCCAAAAACATTCAGTACTTC.

The V gene is TRBV20-1, the J gene TRBJ2-7; TRBD1 agrees at 8 bases. The CDR3 totals 12 residues. V gave up 6 bases and J gave up 2 bases; unmatched junction bases: 3. CDR1 and CDR2 from the germline V gene are DFQATT and SNEGSKA (reference sequence). The CDR3 region is CSAQGATYEQYF. The CDR3 nucleotides are TGCAGTGCCCAGGGGGCGACCTACGAGCAGTACTTC.

J is TRBJ1-6 and V is TRBV6-1; 7 bases are a match to TRBD1. Germline lookup yields CDR1 MNHNS and CDR2 SASEGT. V lost 5 bases, J lost 0 bases, and 10 bases stayed unmatched. The CDR3 consists of 18 residues. Here the CDR3 DNA reads TGTGCCAGCAGTCCGGATGAACAGGGGAGCTCCTATAATTCACCCCTCCACTTT. Protein product: CASSPDEQGSSYNSPLHF.

V and J are TRBV24-1 and TRBJ2-1; D tentatively reads TRBD1 or TRBD2 (5 bases each). CDR3 size: 19 residues. The germline gives CDR1 KGHDR, CDR2 SFDVKD. The V gene lost 1 base and the J gene lost 0 bases, with 18 bases spanning the gap. The CDR3 coding sequence is TGTGCCACCAGTGATTTCGGGACCAGCCGTGCTAGCTCCTACAATGAGCAGTTCTTC. It translates to CATSDFGTSRASSYNEQFF.

V usage is TRBV20-1 and J usage is TRBJ1-1, with 8 bases that match TRBD1. Looked up from germline, CDR1 is DFQATT and CDR2 is SNEGSKA (reference sequence). The CDR3 sequence is 12 residues long. Trimming at V came to 1 base and at J to 6 bases, leaving 1 base not matched to a gene. The CDR3 DNA is TGCAGTGCTAGAGGACAGGGGCCTGAAGCTTTCTTT. As protein: CSARGQGPEAFF.